This T cell receptor (beta chain) was identified in a study of blood T cells in healthy people across ages. CDR1 and CDR2 (germline): KGHDR, SFDVKD. Between the trimmed V and J ends, which lost 4 bases and 5 bases, there was a span of 5 bases. The CDR3 is made up of 12 amino acids. This clonotype was found a few times. What it binds is not known. For the second PCR, which ran for roughly 6 to 12 cycles, a sample-barcoded 5' primer and a J-beta primer mix were used. Each CDR3 protein is one row after TCRdb ran MiXCR on the 5' RACE reads. The sample shows more than 900,000 distinct CDR3 sequences, almost 25% of them seen only once. Study outcomes and limitations: PBMCs left unsorted prevented a conclusive naive versus antigen-experienced comparison.

Separately, the same data were catalogued under a study of T cells of mothers and their children. This second study says: RNA was extracted, and all of it went into cDNA synthesis at 1.5 ug per 15 ul.

Sequenced: blood. The chain uses TRBV24-1 and TRBJ2-1; D remains unclear. This sequence originates from a girl under 10 years old in good health. DNA for the CDR3: TGTGCCACCAGTGAGTTGGACAATGAGCAGTTCTTC. Amino acid sequence: CATSELDNEQFF.